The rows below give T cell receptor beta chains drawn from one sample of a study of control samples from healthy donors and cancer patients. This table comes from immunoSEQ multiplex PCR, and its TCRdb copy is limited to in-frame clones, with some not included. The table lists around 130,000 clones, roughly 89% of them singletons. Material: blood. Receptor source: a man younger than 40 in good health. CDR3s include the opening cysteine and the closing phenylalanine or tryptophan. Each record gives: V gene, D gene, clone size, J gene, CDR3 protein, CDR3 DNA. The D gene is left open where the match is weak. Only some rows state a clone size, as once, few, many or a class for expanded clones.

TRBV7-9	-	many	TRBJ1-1	CASSLDPAAPAFF	TGTGCCAGCAGCTTAGATCCGGCAGCTCCAGCTTTCTTT
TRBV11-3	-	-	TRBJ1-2	CASSDGDFDYGYTF	TGTGCCAGCAGCGACGGAGATTTCGACTATGGCTACACCTTC
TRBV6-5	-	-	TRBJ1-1	CATHPQGSGRAFF	TGTGCCACCCACCCTCAGGGATCAGGAAGAGCTTTCTTT
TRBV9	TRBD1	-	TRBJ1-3	CASSDDLSRGNTIYF	TGTGCCAGCAGCGACGACCTCTCCAGGGGGAACACCATATATTTT
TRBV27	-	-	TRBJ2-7	CASRSGTGTYEQYF	TGTGCCAGCAGGTCCGGGACGGGGACCTACGAGCAGTACTTC
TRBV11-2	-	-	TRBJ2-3	CASSLGPNPRDTQYF	TGTGCCAGCAGCTTGGGGCCTAACCCGAGAGATACGCAGTATTTT
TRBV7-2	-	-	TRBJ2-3	CASSYTDTQYF	TGTGCCAGCAGCTATACAGATACGCAGTATTTT
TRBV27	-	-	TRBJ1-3	CASSSRAAGTSGNTIYF	TGTGCCAGCAGTTCGCGAGCGGCAGGCACCTCTGGAAACACCATATATTTT
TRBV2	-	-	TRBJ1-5	CASSEGDGNQPQHF	TGTGCCAGCAGTGAAGGGGACGGCAATCAGCCCCAGCATTTT
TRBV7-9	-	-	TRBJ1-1	CASSGGGGTEAFF	TGTGCCAGCAGCGGCGGCGGTGGGACTGAAGCTTTCTTT
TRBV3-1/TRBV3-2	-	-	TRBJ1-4	CASSQGTTGGSGEKLFF	TGTGCCAGCAGCCAAGGGACGACGGGGGGCTCAGGTGAAAAACTGTTTTTT
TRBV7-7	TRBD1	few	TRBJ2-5	CASSSDRGQTQYF	TGTGCCAGCAGTTCCGACAGGGGTCAGACCCAGTACTTC
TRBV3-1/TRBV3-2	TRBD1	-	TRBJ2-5	CASSPGTTGQETQYF	TGTGCCAGCAGCCCAGGAACGACAGGGCAAGAGACCCAGTACTTC
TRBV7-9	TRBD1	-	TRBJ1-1	CASTQVTGGATEAFF	TGTGCCAGTACCCAAGTCACAGGGGGCGCGACTGAAGCTTTCTTT
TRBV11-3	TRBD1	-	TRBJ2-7	CASSLGQGAVNEQYF	TGTGCCAGCAGCTTGGGGCAGGGGGCAGTAAACGAGCAGTACTTC
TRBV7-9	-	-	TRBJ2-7	CASSLAAIPSYEQYF	TGTGCCAGCAGCTTAGCAGCCATCCCCTCCTACGAGCAGTACTTC
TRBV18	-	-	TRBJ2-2	CASSPLAGLNTGELFF	TGTGCCAGCTCACCCTTGGCGGGACTTAACACCGGGGAGCTGTTTTTT
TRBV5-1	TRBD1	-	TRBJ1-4	CASSRDRGTNEKLFF	TGCGCCAGCAGCCGGGACAGGGGTACTAATGAAAAACTGTTTTTT
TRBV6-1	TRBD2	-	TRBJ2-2	CASSGLAGASNTGELFF	TGTGCCAGCAGTGGACTAGCGGGGGCCTCGAACACCGGGGAGCTGTTTTTT
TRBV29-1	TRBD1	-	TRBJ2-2	CSVGQGHGELFF	TGCAGCGTGGGACAGGGCCACGGGGAGCTGTTTTTT
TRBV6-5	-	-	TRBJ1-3	CASKMTISGNTIYF	TGTGCCAGCAAAATGACTATCTCTGGAAACACCATATATTTT
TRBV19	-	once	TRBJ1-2	CASTDSGRGGYTF	TGTGCCAGTACCGACTCAGGCCGGGGTGGCTACACCTTC
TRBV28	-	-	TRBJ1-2	CASSHPYGYTF	TGTGCCAGCAGCCATCCGTATGGCTACACCTTC
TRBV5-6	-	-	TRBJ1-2	CASSTGQGLYGYTF	TGTGCCAGCAGCACGGGACAAGGCCTCTATGGCTACACCTTC
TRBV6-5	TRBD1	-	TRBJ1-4	CATRQGAWEKLFF	TGTGCCACCCGACAGGGGGCGTGGGAAAAACTGTTTTTT
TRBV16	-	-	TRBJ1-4	CASSPGRVNEKLFF	TGTGCCAGCAGCCCCGGACGGGTTAATGAAAAACTGTTTTTT
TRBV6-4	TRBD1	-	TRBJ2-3	CASSDSKGAGTDTQYF	TGTGCCAGCAGTGACTCGAAGGGGGCGGGCACAGATACGCAGTATTTT
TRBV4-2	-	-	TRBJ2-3	CASSQWITDTQYF	TGTGCCAGCAGCCAGTGGATCACAGATACGCAGTATTTT
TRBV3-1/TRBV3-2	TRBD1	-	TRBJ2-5	CASSELSGGETQYF	TGTGCCAGCAGCGAATTATCAGGGGGAGAGACCCAGTACTTC
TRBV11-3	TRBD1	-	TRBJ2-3	CASSLGTGLSTDTQYF	TGTGCCAGCAGCTTAGGGACAGGCCTTAGCACAGATACGCAGTATTTT
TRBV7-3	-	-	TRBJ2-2	CASSALGNRAGELFF	TGTGCCAGCAGCGCACTGGGTAATAGGGCCGGGGAGCTGTTTTTT
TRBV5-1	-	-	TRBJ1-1	CASSPTQRNTEAFF	TGCGCCAGCAGCCCGACACAAAGGAACACTGAAGCTTTCTTT